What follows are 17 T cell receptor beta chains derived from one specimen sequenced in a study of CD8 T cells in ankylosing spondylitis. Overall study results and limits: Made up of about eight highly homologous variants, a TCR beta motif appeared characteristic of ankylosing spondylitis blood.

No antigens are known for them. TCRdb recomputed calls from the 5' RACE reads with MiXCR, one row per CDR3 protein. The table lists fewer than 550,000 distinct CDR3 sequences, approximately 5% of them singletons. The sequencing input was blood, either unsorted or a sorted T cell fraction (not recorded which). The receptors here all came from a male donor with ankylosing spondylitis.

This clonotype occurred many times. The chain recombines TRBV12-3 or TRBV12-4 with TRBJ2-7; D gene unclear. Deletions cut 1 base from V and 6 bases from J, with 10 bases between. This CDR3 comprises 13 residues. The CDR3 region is CASSLGADIEQYF. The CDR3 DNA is TGTGCCAGCAGTTTAGGGGCAGATATCGAGCAGTACTTC.

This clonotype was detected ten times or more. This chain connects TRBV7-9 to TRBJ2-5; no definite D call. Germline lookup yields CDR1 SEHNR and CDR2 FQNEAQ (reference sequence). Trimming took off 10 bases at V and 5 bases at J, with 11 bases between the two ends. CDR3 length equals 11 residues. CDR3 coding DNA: TGTGCCAAGGGTCAAGGGGAGACCCAGTACTTC. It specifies CAKGQGETQYF.

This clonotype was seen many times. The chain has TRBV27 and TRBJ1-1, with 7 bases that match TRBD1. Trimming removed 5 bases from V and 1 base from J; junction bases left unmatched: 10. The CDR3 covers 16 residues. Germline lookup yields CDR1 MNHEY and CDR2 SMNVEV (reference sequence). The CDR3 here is CASSVGTAPRNTEAFF. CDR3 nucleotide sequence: TGTGCCAGCAGTGTTGGGACAGCACCCAGGAACACTGAAGCTTTCTTT.

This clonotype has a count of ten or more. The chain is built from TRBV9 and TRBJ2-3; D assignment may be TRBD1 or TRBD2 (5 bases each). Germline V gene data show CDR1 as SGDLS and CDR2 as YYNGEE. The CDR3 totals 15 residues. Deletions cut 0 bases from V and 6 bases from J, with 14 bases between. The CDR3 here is CASSVDAYGADTQYF. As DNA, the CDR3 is TGTGCCAGCAGCGTAGATGCTTACGGGGCGGATACGCAGTATTTT.

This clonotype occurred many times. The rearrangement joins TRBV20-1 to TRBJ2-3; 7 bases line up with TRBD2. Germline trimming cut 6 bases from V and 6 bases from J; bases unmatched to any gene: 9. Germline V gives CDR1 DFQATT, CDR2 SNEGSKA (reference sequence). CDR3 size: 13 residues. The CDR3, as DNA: TGCAGTGCCCCAGCCGCGGGAGTTGATACGCAGTATTTT. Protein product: CSAPAAGVDTQYF.

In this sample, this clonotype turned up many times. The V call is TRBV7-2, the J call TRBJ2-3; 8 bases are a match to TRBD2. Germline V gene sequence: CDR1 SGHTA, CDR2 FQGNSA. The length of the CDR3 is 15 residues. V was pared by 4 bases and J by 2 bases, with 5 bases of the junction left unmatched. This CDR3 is CASSYSGTFTDTQYF. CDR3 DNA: TGTGCCAGCAGCTATAGCGGGACCTTCACAGATACGCAGTATTTT. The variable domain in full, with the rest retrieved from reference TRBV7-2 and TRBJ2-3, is GAGVSQSPSNKVTEKGKDVELRCDPISGHTALYWYRQSLGQGLEFLIYFQGNSAPDKSGLPSDRFSAERTGGSVSTLTIQRTQQEDSAVYLCASSYSGTFTDTQYFGPGTRLTVL.

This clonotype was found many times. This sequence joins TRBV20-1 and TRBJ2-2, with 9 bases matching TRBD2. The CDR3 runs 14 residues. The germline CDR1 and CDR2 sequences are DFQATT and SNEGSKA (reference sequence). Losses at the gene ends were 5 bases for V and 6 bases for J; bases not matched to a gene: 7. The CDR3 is CSAYSGSFPGELFF. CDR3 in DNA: TGCAGTGCTTATAGCGGGAGTTTCCCCGGGGAGCTGTTTTTT.

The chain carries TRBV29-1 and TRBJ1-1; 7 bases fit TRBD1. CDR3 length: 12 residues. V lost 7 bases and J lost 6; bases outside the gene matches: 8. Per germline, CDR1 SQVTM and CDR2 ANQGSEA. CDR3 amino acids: CSGQGDNPEAFF. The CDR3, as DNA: TGCAGCGGCCAGGGGGATAACCCTGAAGCTTTCTTT.

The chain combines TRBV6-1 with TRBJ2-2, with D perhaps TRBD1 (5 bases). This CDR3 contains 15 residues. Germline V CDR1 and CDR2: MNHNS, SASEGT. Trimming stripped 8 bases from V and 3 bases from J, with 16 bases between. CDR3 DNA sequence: TGTGCCAGCGGCCGTGCAGGGCTTGACACCGGGGAGCTGTTTTTT. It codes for CASGRAGLDTGELFF.

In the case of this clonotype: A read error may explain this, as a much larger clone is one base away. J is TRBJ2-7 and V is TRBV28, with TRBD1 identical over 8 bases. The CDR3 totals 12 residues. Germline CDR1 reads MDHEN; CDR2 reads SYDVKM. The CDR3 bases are TGTGACAGCAACAGGGGGATTGCCGAGCAGTACTTC. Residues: CDSNRGIAEQYF.

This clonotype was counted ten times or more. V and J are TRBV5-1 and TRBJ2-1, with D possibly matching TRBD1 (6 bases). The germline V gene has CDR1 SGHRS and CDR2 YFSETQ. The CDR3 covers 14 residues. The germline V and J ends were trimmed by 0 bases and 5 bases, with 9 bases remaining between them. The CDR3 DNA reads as TGCGCCAGCAGCTTGGGACAGGTAGACAATGAGCAGTTCTTC. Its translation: CASSLGQVDNEQFF.

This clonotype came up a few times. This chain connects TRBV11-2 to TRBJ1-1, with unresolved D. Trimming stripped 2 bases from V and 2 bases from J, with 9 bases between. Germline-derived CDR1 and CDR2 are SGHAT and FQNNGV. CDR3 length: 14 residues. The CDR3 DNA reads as TGTGCCAGCAGCTTAATGTCCCCAAACACTGAAGCTTTCTTT. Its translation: CASSLMSPNTEAFF.

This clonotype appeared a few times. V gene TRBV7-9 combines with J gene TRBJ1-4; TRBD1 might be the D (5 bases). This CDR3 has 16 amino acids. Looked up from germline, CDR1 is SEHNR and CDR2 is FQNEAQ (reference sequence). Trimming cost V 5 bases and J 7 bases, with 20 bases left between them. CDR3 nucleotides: TGTGCCAGCAGCGCAAGGGACTCCCCGGAGGGTGAAAAACTGTTTTTT. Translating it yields CASSARDSPEGEKLFF.

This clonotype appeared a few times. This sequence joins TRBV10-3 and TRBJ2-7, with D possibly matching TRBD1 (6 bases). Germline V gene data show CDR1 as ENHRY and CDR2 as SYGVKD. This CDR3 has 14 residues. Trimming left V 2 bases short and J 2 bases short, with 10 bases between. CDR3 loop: CAISEGTHTYEQYF. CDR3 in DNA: TGTGCCATCAGTGAGGGGACACACACCTACGAGCAGTACTTC.

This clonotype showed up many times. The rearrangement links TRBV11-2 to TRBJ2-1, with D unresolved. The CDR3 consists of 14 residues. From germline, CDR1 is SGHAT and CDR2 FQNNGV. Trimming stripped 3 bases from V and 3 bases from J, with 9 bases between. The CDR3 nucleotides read TGTGCCAGCAGCTTCGCCGGGTTCTACAATGAGCAGTTCTTC. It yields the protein CASSFAGFYNEQFF. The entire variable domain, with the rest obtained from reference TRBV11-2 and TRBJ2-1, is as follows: EAGVAQSPRYKIIEKRQSVAFWCNPISGHATLYWYQQILGQGPKLLIQFQNNGVVDDSQLPKDRFSAERLKGVDSTLKIQPAKLEDSAVYLCASSFAGFYNEQFFGPGTRLTVL.

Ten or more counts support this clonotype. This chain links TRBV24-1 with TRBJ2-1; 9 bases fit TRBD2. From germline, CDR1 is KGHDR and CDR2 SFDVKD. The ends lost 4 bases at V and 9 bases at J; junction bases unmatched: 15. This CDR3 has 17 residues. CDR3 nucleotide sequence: TGTGCCACCAGTGACCCTTATAGCGGGAGACTCCTCGGTGAGCAGTTCTTC. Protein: CATSDPYSGRLLGEQFF.

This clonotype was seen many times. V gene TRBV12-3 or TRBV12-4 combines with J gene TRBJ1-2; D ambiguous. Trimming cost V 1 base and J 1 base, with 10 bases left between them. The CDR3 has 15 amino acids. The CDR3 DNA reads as TGTGCCAGCAGTTTAGTTGCAGACCTTAACTATGGCTACACCTTC. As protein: CASSLVADLNYGYTF.